A selection of T cell receptor beta chains follows, all from one sample in a study of cytomegalovirus exposure and HLA in healthy donors. Measured with immunoSEQ multiplex PCR; TCRdb has only the in-frame clones, and not every one. Counted here are about 140,000 clones, 70% to 85% occurring once; the ten biggest clones make up around 4.5%. The sequencing sample was made of PBMCs. The receptor set was obtained from a man in his forties in good health and CMV-seropositive. Both conserved end residues are part of each CDR3. The D gene is left open where the match is weak. Clone size, where shown, is once, few, many, or a class for clones that have expanded.

DNA: TGTGCCAGCACCCAGGGGTTGGGGAGTCAGCCCCAGCATTTT
CDR3: CASTQGLGSQPQHF
size: -
D: -
V: TRBV6-6
J: TRBJ1-5

DNA: TGTGCCAGCAGCCCCGTTGAGGGAAGCTCCTACGAGCAGTACTTC
CDR3: CASSPVEGSSYEQYF
size: few
D: -
V: TRBV27
J: TRBJ2-7

DNA: TGCGCCAGCAGCCGGTCGGTGGGACAGGGCCGGGATACGCAGTATTTT
CDR3: CASSRSVGQGRDTQYF
size: -
D: TRBD1
V: TRBV4-1
J: TRBJ2-3

DNA: TGTGCCAGCAGCTTAGAGGGGGATCAGCCCCAGCATTTT
CDR3: CASSLEGDQPQHF
size: few
D: -
V: TRBV7-9
J: TRBJ1-5

DNA: TGTGCCAGCAGTGAGACAGGGGGCATTTTTGATGAGCAGTTCTTC
CDR3: CASSETGGIFDEQFF
size: once
D: TRBD1
V: TRBV6-1
J: TRBJ2-1

DNA: TGTGCCAGCAGCCCCCGGCAGGGGAATTACGAGCAGTACTTC
CDR3: CASSPRQGNYEQYF
size: -
D: -
V: TRBV7-9
J: TRBJ2-7

DNA: TGTGCCAGCAGCTTCCCCACCCCCAGACTAGCGGGAGCCTACGAGCAGTACTTC
CDR3: CASSFPTPRLAGAYEQYF
size: -
D: TRBD2
V: TRBV5-5
J: TRBJ2-7

DNA: TGTGCCAGCAGCTTAGCTCCGGCGGCCGTAGCCAATGAGCAGTTCTTC
CDR3: CASSLAPAAVANEQFF
size: -
D: -
V: TRBV5-6
J: TRBJ2-1

DNA: TGTGCCAGTAGTATCCAGGTTAATAGCAATCAGCCCCAGCATTTT
CDR3: CASSIQVNSNQPQHF
size: -
D: -
V: TRBV19
J: TRBJ1-5

DNA: TGTGCCAGCAGCCGAGGGGGCTCTAACTATGGCTACACCTTC
CDR3: CASSRGGSNYGYTF
size: -
D: TRBD1
V: TRBV11-2
J: TRBJ1-2

DNA: TGTGCCAGTAGTGAACAGGGGAATACGCAGTATTTT
CDR3: CASSEQGNTQYF
size: -
D: TRBD1
V: TRBV19
J: TRBJ2-3

DNA: TGCGCCAGCAGCTTGTCAGGGGGTAGCAATCAGCCCCAGCATTTT
CDR3: CASSLSGGSNQPQHF
size: once
D: TRBD1
V: TRBV5-1
J: TRBJ1-5

DNA: TGTGCCAGCAGTGGTGGACTAGCGGGATCCTACAATGAGCAGTTCTTC
CDR3: CASSGGLAGSYNEQFF
size: few
D: TRBD2
V: TRBV6-1
J: TRBJ2-1

DNA: TGTGCCAGCAGCGTAGAGGGTGGGAGGATTCACAATGAGCAGTTCTTC
CDR3: CASSVEGGRIHNEQFF
size: -
D: -
V: TRBV9
J: TRBJ2-1

DNA: TGTGCCAGCAGGCAACAGGGACTAGGGAAGGGCTACACCTTC
CDR3: CASRQQGLGKGYTF
size: -
D: -
V: TRBV2
J: TRBJ1-2

DNA: TGTGCCAGCAGTTTACGGGGCGGACTAGCGGAGACCCAGTACTTC
CDR3: CASSLRGGLAETQYF
size: -
D: TRBD2
V: TRBV28
J: TRBJ2-5